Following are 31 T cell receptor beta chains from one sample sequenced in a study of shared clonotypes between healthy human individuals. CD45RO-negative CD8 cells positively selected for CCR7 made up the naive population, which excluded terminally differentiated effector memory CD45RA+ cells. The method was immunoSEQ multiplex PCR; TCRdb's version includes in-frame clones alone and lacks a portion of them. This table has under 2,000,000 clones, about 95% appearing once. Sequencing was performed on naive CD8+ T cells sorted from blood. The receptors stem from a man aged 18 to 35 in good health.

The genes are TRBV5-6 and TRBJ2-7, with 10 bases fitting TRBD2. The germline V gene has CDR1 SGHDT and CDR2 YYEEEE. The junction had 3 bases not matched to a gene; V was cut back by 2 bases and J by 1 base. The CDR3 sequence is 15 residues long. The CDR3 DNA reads TGTGCCAGCAGCTTCCTAGCGGGAGAGTCCTACGAGCAGTACTTC. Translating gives CASSFLAGESYEQYF.

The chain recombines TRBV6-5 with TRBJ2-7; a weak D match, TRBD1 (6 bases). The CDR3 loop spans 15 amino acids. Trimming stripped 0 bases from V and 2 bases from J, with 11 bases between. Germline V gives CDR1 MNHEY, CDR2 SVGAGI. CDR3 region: CASSYSRTATYEQYF. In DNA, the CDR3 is TGTGCCAGCAGTTACTCGAGGACAGCGACCTACGAGCAGTACTTC.

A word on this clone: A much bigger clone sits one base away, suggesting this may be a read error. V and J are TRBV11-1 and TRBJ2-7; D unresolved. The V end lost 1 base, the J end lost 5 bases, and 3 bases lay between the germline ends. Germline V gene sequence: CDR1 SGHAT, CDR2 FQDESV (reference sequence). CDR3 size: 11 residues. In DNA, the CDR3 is TGTGCCAGCAGCTTAGGGCACGAGCAGTACTTC. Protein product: CASSLGHEQYF.

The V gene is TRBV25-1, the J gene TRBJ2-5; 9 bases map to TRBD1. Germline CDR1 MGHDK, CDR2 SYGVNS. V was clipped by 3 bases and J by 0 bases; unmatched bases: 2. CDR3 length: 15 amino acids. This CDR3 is CASSDGQGYQETQYF. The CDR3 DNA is TGTGCCAGCAGTGACGGACAGGGGTACCAAGAGACCCAGTACTTC.

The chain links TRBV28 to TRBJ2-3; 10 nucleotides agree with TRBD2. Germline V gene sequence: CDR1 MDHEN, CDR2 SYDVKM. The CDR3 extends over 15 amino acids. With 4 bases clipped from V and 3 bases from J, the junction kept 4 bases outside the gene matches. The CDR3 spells CASSSLAGATDTQYF. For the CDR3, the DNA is TGTGCCAGCAGTTCGCTAGCGGGGGCTACAGATACGCAGTATTTT. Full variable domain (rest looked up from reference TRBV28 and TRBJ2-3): DVKVTQSSRYLVKRTGEKVFLECVQDMDHENMFWYRQDPGLGLRLIYFSYDVKMKEKGDIPEGYSVSREKKERFSLILESASTNQTSMYLCASSSLAGATDTQYFGPGTRLTVL.

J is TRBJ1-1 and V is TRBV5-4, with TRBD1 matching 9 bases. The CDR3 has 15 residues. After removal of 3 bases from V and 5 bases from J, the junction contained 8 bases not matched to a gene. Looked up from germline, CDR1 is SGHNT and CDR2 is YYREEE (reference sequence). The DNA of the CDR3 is TGTGCCAGCAGCTGGATAGACAGGGGGAGAACTGAAGCTTTCTTT. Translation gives CASSWIDRGRTEAFF.

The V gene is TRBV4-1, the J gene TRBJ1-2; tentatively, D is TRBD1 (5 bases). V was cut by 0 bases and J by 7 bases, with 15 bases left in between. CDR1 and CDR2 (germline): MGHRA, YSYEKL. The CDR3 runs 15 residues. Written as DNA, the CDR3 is TGCGCCAGCAGCCAAGAACCAGGGTTAGAGAGTGGCTACACCTTC. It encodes CASSQEPGLESGYTF.

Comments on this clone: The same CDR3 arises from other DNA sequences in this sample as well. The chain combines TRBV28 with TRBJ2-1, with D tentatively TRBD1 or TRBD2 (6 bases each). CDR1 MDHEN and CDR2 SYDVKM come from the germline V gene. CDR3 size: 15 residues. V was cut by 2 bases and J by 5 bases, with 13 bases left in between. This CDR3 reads CASSLRGGRDNEQFF. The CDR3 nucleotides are TGTGCCAGCAGTTTAAGAGGGGGGCGCGACAATGAGCAGTTCTTC.

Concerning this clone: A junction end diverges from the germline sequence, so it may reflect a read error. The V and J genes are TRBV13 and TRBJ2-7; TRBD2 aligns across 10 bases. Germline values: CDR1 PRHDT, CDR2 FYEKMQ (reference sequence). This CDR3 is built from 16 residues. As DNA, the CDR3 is TGTGCCAGCAGTTCCCGTTCCGGACTAGCGGCCTATGAGCAGTACTTC. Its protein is CASSSRSGLAAYEQYF.

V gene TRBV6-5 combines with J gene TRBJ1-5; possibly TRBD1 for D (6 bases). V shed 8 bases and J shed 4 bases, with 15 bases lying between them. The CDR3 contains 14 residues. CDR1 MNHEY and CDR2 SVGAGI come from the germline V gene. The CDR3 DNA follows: TGTGCCAGCGGAACAGACAGGTTAAATCAGCCCCAGCATTTT. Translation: CASGTDRLNQPQHF.

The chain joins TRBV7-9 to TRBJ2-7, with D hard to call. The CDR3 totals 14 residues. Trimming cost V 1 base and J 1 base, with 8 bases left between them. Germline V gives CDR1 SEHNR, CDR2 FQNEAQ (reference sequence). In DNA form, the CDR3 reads TGTGCCAGCAGCTTAGGCCCTCCGTCCTACGAGCAGTACTTC. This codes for CASSLGPPSYEQYF.

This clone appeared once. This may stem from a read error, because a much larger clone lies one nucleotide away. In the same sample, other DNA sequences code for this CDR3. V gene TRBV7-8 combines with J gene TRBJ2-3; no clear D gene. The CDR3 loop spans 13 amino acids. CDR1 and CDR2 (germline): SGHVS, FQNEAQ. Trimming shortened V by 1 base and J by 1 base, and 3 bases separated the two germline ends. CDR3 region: CASSLGGTDTQYF. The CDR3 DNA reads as TGTGCCAGCAGCTTAGGGGGCACAGATACGCAGTATTTT. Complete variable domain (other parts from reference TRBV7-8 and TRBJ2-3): GAGVSQSPRYKVAKRGQDVALRCDPISGHVSLFWYQQALGQGPEFLTYFQNEAQLDKSGLPSDRFFAERPEGSVSTLKIQRTQQEDSAVYLCASSLGGTDTQYFGPGTRLTVL.

CDR3 nucleotide sequence: TGCGCCAGCAGCTCGCCTGTGGGACAGGGATCCTACGAGCAGTACTTC. It translates to CASSSPVGQGSYEQYF. This chain joins TRBV5-1 and TRBJ2-7; 9 positions agree with TRBD1. Germline trimming cut 3 bases from V and 1 base from J; bases unmatched to any gene: 8. Per the germline V gene, CDR1 is SGHRS and CDR2 is YFSETQ. The CDR3 totals 16 residues.

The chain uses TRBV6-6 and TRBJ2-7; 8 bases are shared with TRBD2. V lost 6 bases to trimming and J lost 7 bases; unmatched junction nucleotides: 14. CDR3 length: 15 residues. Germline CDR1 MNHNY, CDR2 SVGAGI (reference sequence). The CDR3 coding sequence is TGTGCCAGCAGGGCCGATAGGACTAGCCTTGGGGAGCAGTACTTC. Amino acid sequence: CASRADRTSLGEQYF.

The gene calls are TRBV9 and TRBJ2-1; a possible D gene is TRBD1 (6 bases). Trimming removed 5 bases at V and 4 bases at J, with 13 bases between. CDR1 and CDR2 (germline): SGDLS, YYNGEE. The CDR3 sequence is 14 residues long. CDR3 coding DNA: TGTGCCAGCAGGGTCAGAGGACAGTACAATGAGCAGTTCTTC. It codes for CASRVRGQYNEQFF.

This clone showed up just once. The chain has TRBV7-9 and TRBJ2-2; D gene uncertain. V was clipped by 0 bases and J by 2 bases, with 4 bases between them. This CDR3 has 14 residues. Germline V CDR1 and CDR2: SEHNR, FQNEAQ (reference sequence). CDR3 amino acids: CASSLASNTGELFF. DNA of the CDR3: TGTGCCAGCAGCTTAGCCAGCAACACCGGGGAGCTGTTTTTT.

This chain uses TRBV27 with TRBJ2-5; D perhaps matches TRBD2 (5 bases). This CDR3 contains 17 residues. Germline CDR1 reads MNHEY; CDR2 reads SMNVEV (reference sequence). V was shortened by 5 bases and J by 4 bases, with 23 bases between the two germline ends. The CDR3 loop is CASSPPKGAWTRETQYF. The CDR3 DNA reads TGTGCCAGCAGTCCACCGAAAGGAGCGTGGACTCGAGAGACCCAGTACTTC.

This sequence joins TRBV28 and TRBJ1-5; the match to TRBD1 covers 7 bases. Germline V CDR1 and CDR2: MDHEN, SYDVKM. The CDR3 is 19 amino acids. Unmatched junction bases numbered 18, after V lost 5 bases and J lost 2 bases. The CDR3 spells CASSMLRDRALVGNQPQHF. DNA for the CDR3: TGTGCCAGCAGTATGTTACGTGACAGGGCCTTAGTTGGCAATCAGCCCCAGCATTTT.

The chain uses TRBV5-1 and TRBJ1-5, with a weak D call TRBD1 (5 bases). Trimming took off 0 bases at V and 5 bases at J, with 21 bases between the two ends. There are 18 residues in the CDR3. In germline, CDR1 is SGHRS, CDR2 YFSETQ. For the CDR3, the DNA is TGCGCCAGCAGCTTGGCCATTGGGGCGGGGTATCTCCATCAGCCCCAGCATTTT. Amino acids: CASSLAIGAGYLHQPQHF.

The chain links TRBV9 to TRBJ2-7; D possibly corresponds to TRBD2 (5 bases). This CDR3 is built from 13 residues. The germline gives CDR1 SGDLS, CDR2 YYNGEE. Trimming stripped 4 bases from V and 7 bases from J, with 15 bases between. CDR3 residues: CASSIGSGYEQYF. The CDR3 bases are TGTGCCAGCAGCATAGGTTCGGGGTATGAGCAGTACTTC.

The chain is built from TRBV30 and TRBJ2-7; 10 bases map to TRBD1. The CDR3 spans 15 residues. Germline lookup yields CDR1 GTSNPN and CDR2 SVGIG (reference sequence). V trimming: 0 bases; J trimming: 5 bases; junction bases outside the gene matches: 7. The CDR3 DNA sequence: TGTGCCTGGAGTGTAGGACAGGGGGTTTTCCACGAGCAGTACTTC. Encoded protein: CAWSVGQGVFHEQYF.

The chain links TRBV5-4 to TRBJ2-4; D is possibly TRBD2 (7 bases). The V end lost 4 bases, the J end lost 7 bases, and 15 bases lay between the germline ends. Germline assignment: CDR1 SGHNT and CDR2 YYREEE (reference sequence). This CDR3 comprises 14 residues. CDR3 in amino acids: CASSHRGAENIQYF. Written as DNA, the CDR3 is TGTGCCAGCAGCCACCGGGGGGCCGAGAACATTCAGTACTTC.

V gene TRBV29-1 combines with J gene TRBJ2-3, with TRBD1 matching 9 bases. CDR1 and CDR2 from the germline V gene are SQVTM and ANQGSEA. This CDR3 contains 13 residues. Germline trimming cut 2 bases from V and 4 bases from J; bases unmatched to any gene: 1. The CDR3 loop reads CSVETGGADTQYF. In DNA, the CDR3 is TGCAGCGTTGAAACAGGGGGCGCAGATACGCAGTATTTT.

CDR3 protein: CASSEVASGGYEQYF. The CDR3 nucleotides are TGTGCCAGCAGTGAAGTTGCGAGCGGGGGTTACGAGCAGTACTTC. The chain uses TRBV6-1 and TRBJ2-7; 8 nucleotides align to TRBD2. The CDR3 covers 15 residues. V shed 1 base and J 4 bases; nucleotides not matched to a gene: 6. CDR1 and CDR2 (germline): MNHNS, SASEGT.

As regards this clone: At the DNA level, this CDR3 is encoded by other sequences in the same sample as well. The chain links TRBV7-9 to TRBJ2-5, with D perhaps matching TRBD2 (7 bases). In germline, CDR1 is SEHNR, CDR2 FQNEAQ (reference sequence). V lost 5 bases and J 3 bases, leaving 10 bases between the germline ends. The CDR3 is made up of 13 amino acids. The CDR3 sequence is CASSLGGEETQYF. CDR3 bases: TGTGCCAGCAGCCTAGGGGGGGAAGAGACCCAGTACTTC.

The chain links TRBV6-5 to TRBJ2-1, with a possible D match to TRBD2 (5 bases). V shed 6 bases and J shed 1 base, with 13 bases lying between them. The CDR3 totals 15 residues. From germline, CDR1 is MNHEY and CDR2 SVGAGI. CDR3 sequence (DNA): TGTGCCAGCAGCGGACTGGGAGCGTCCTACAATGAGCAGTTCTTC. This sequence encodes CASSGLGASYNEQFF.

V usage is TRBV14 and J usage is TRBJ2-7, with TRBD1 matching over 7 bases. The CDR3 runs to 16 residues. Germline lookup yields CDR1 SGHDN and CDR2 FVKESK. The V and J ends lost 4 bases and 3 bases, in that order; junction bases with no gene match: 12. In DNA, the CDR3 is TGTGCCAGCAGCCTTTCGTGGGCAGGGGGAAACTACGAGCAGTACTTC. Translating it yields CASSLSWAGGNYEQYF.

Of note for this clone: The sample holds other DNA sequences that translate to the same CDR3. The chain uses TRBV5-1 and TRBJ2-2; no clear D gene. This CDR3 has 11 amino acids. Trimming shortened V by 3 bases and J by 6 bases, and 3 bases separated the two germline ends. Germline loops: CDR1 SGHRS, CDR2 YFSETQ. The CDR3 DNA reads TGCGCCAGCAGCTCGGCCGGGGAGCTGTTTTTT. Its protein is CASSSAGELFF.

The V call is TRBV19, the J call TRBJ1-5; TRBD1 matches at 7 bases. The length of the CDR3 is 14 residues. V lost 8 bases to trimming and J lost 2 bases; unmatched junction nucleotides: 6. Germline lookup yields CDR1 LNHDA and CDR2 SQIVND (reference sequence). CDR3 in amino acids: CASGRQGGNQPQHF. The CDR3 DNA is TGTGCCAGTGGAAGACAGGGAGGCAATCAGCCCCAGCATTTT.

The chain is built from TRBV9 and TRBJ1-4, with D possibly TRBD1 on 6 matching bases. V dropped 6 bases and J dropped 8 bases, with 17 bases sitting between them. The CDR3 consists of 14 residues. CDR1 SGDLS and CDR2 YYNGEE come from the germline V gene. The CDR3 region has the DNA TGTGCCAGCACCCAAGGGACATCCGGGGAAAAACTGTTTTTT. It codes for CASTQGTSGEKLFF. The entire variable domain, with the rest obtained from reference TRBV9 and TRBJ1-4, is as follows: DSGVTQTPKHLITATGQRVTLRCSPRSGDLSVYWYQQSLDQGLQFLIQYYNGEERAKGNILERFSAQQFPDLHSELNLSSLELGDSALYFCASTQGTSGEKLFFGSGTQLSVL.

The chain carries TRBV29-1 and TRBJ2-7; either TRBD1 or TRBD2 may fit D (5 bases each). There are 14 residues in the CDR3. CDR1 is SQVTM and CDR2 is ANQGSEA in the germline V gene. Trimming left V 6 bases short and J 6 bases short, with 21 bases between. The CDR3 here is CSVTPNPLGVEQYF. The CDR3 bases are TGCAGCGTCACCCCCAACCCGCTGGGGGTCGAGCAGTACTTC.